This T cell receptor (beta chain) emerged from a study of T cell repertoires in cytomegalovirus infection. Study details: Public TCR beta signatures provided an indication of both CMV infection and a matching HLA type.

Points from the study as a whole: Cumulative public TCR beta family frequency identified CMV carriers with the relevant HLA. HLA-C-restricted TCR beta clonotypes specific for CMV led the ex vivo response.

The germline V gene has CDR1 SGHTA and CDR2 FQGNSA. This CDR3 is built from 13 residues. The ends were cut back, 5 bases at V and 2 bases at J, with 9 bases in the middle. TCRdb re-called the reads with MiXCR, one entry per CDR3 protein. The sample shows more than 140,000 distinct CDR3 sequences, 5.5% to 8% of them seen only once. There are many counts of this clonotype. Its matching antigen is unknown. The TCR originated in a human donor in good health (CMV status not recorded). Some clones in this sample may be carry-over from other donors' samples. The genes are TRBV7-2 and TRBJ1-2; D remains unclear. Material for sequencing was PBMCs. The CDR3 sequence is CASSPVLNYGYTF. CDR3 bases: TGTGCCAGCAGCCCGGTCCTCAACTATGGCTACACCTTC.